The 5 T cell receptor beta chains below come from one sample, sequenced in a study of T-cell reconstitution after alpha-beta-depleted transplantation in children. TCRbeta library preparation incorporated unique molecular identifiers. In TCRdb, the PCR reads were re-called with MiXCR into one record per CDR3 protein. The sample has around 450,000 distinct CDR3 sequences, around 15% seen once. This material consisted of PBMCs, mostly from graft donor cells, taken 360 days after TCRalphabeta/CD19-depleted stem cell transplant. The receptors were sampled from a boy younger than two who had a stem cell transplant for Wiskott-Aldrich syndrome, so the T cells may come from the graft donor.

This chain connects TRBV6-1 to TRBJ2-1; D possibly matches TRBD1 or TRBD2 (5 bases each). The CDR3 length is 14 residues. Germline values: CDR1 MNHNS, CDR2 SASEGT. V lost 6 bases and J 6 bases, leaving 15 bases between the germline ends. The CDR3 DNA follows: TGTGCCAGCAGACTCTCCGGGACCGCCAATGAGCAGTTCTTC. Translating it yields CASRLSGTANEQFF.

The chain has TRBV9 and TRBJ2-7; a weak D match, TRBD2 (6 bases). This CDR3 comprises 13 residues. V lost 0 bases and J lost 6, with 10 bases in between. Germline-derived CDR1 and CDR2 are SGDLS and YYNGEE. Here the CDR3 DNA reads TGTGCCAGCAGCGTAGCGGGAGAGGGCGAGCAGTACTTC. This gives the protein CASSVAGEGEQYF.

This clonotype has a handful of counts. The chain has TRBV15 and TRBJ2-4, with no clear D. Germline lookup yields CDR1 LNHNV and CDR2 YYDKDF (reference sequence). V was trimmed by 1 base and J by 0 bases, leaving 16 bases between them. This CDR3 has 18 amino acids. CDR3 nucleotides: TGTGCCACCAGCAGAGTGAACGGCAGACCCATAGCCAAAAACATTCAGTACTTC. Translated, it gives CATSRVNGRPIAKNIQYF.

This clonotype occurred a few times. This chain links TRBV5-8 with TRBJ2-2, with D possibly being TRBD1 or TRBD2 (6 bases each). The V and J ends lost 6 bases and 3 bases respectively, with 21 bases between them. This CDR3 has 17 residues. Germline-derived CDR1 and CDR2 are SGHTS and YDEGEE. The CDR3, as DNA: TGTGCCAGCAACCCTCAAGGGGGGAGCGGATACACCGGGGAGCTGTTTTTT. This sequence encodes CASNPQGGSGYTGELFF.

This clonotype has more than one count but fewer than ten. The chain carries TRBV20-1 and TRBJ2-5; TRBD1 agrees at 8 bases. The germline V gene encodes CDR1 DFQATT and CDR2 SNEGSKA (reference sequence). V shed 0 bases, J shed 4 bases, and the junction held 1 base outside the gene matches. This CDR3 contains 13 residues. The CDR3 nucleotides read TGCAGTGCTAGAGATGACAGGGGAGAGACCCAGTACTTC. Translation: CSARDDRGETQYF.